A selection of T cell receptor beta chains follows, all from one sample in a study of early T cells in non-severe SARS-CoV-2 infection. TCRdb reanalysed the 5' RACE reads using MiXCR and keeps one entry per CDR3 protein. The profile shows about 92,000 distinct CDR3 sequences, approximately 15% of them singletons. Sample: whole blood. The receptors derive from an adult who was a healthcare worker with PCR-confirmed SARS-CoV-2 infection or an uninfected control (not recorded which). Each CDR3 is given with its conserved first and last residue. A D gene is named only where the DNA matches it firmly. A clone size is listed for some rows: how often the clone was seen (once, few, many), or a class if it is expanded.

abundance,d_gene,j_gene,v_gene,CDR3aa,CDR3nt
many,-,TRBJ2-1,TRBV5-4,CASSLKGSLASDEQFF,TGTGCCAGCAGCTTGAAGGGGTCCCTCGCTAGCGATGAGCAGTTCTTC
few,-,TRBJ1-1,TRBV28,CATRSSNTEAFF,TGTGCCACCCGGTCGAGTAACACTGAAGCTTTCTTT
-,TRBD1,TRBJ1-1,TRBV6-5,CASSYAGQGLEAFF,TGTGCCAGCAGTTACGCGGGACAGGGGCTTGAAGCTTTCTTT
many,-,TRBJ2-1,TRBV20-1,CSARDYQRSSYNEQFF,TGCAGTGCTAGAGATTATCAGCGGAGCTCCTACAATGAGCAGTTCTTC
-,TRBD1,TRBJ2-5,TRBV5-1,CASRNALGQGGETQYF,TGCGCCAGCCGGAACGCCCTTGGACAGGGAGGAGAGACCCAGTACTTC
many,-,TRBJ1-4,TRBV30,CAWSGTKYEKLFF,TGTGCCTGGAGTGGGACAAAGTACGAAAAACTGTTTTTT
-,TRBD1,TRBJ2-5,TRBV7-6,CASSWEGQAQETQYF,TGTGCCAGCAGCTGGGAAGGACAGGCCCAAGAGACCCAGTACTTC
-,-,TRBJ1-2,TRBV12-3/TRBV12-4,CASSPGSSMYYTF,TGTGCCAGCAGTCCCGGGAGCAGCATGTACTACACCTTC
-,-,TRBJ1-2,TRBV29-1,CSVGGFYGYTF,TGCAGCGTTGGAGGGTTCTATGGCTACACCTTC
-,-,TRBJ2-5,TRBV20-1,CSATRQVRETQYF,TGCAGTGCCACGCGACAGGTCCGGGAGACCCAGTACTTC
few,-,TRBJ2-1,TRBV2,CASSDVGLSKNEQFF,TGTGCCAGCAGTGATGTAGGGTTGAGTAAGAATGAGCAGTTCTTC
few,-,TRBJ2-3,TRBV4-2,CASSLDTGTSTDTQYF,TGTGCCAGCAGCCTAGATACCGGGACCTCCACAGATACGCAGTATTTT
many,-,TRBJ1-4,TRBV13,CASSLGGSTEKLFF,TGTGCCAGCAGCTTAGGGGGAAGTACGGAAAAACTGTTTTTT
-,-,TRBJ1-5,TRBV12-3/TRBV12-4,CASRGGGNQPQHF,TGTGCCAGCAGAGGGGGGGGCAATCAGCCCCAGCATTTT
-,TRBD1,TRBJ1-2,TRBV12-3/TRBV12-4,CASSLGQGSNYGYTF,TGTGCCAGCAGCCTAGGACAGGGCTCTAACTATGGCTACACCTTC
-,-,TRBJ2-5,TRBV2,CASSTESRETQYF,TGTGCCAGCAGTACGGAGTCAAGGGAGACCCAGTACTTC
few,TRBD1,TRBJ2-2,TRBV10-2,CASSQGETGELFF,TGCGCCAGCTCCCAGGGGGAGACCGGGGAGCTGTTTTTT
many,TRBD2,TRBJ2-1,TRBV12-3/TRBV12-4,CASSYSGAYNEQFF,TGTGCCAGCAGCTATAGCGGGGCCTACAATGAGCAGTTCTTC
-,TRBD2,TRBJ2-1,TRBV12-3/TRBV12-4,CASSTGLAAYNEQFF,TGTGCCAGCAGTACGGGACTAGCGGCTTACAATGAGCAGTTCTTC
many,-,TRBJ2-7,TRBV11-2,CASSPQVHEQYF,TGTGCCAGCAGCCCCCAAGTCCACGAGCAGTACTTC
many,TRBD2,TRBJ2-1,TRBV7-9,CASSGRWEGPYNEQFF,TGTGCCAGCAGCGGACGGTGGGAGGGCCCCTACAATGAGCAGTTCTTC
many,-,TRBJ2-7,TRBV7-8,CASSPFTYEQYF,TGTGCCAGCAGCCCGTTTACCTACGAGCAGTACTTC
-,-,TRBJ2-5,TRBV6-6,CASSPRQSQETQYF,TGTGCCAGCAGTCCCCGGCAGAGCCAAGAGACCCAGTACTTC
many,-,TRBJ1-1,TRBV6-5,CASSFSGDTEAFF,TGTGCCAGCAGTTTTTCAGGGGACACTGAAGCTTTCTTT
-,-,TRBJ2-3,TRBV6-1,CASREFIGGKDTQYF,TGTGCCAGCAGGGAATTTATAGGGGGGAAAGATACGCAGTATTTT
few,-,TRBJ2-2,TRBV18,CASSLPWAGDTGELFF,TGTGCCAGCTCACTCCCCTGGGCAGGGGACACCGGGGAGCTGTTTTTT
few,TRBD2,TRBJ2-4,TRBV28,CASSSGRATENIQYF,TGTGCCAGCAGTTCGGGGAGGGCCACGGAAAACATTCAGTACTTC
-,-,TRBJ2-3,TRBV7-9,CASSNKRFDTQYF,TGTGCCAGCAGCAATAAGCGTTTCGATACGCAGTATTTT
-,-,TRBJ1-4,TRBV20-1,CSARDLGTTNEKLFF,TGCAGTGCTAGAGATTTGGGTACAACTAATGAAAAACTGTTTTTT
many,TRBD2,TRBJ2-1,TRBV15,CATSRGGTSGRASNEQFF,TGTGCCACCAGCAGAGGGGGGACTAGCGGGAGGGCCAGTAATGAGCAGTTCTTC
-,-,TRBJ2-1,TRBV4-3,CASSQELYEQFF,TGCGCCAGCAGCCAAGAACTGTATGAGCAGTTCTTC
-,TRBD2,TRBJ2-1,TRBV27,CASSLTHQGLADNEQFF,TGTGCCAGCAGTTTAACCCACCAGGGACTAGCGGACAATGAGCAGTTCTTC
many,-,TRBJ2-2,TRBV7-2,CASSRWGEDTGELFF,TGTGCCAGCAGCCGATGGGGGGAGGACACCGGGGAGCTGTTTTTT
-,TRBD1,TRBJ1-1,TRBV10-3,CAASGGLNFLNTEAFF,TGTGCCGCCTCAGGGGGCCTAAATTTCTTGAACACTGAAGCTTTCTTT
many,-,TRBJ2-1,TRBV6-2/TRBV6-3,CASSHRTSSYNEQFF,TGTGCCAGCAGTCACAGGACAAGCTCCTACAATGAGCAGTTCTTC
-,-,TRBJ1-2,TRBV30,CAWDTRAYGYTF,TGTGCCTGGGACACACGGGCCTATGGCTACACCTTC
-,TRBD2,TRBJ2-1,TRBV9,CASSVGGLAGYNEQFF,TGTGCCAGCAGCGTCGGAGGACTAGCGGGGTACAATGAGCAGTTCTTC
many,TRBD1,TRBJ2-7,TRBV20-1,CSASNMTGTARFHEQYF,TGCAGTGCTAGTAATATGACAGGGACCGCCAGGTTCCACGAGCAGTACTTC
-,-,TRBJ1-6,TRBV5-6,CASSLVSARPGSPLHF,TGTGCCAGCAGCTTGGTGTCTGCGAGGCCGGGATCCCCCCTCCACTTT
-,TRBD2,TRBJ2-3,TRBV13,CASSLRASGTSTDTQYF,TGTGCCAGCAGCTTAAGGGCTAGCGGGACTAGCACAGATACGCAGTATTTT
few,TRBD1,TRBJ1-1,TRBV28,CASSSEQGVTEAFF,TGTGCCAGCAGTTCGGAACAGGGGGTGACTGAAGCTTTCTTT
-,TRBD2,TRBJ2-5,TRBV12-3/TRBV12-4,CASSFSGGETQYF,TGTGCCAGCAGTTTCAGCGGGGGAGAGACCCAGTACTTC
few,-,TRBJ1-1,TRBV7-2,CASSLEAYTEAFF,TGTGCCAGCAGCTTAGAGGCATACACTGAAGCTTTCTTT
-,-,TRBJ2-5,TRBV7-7,CASSLALQIETQYF,TGTGCCAGCAGCTTAGCGCTGCAGATAGAGACCCAGTACTTC
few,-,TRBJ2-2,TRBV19,CASSIFQGGTGELFF,TGTGCCAGTAGTATATTCCAGGGGGGTACCGGGGAGCTGTTTTTT
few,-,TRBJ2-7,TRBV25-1,CASSEYGTLYF,TGTGCCAGCAGTGAATACGGCACCCTGTACTTC
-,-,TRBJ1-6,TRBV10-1,CASRAGENSPLHF,TGCGCCAGTCGAGCAGGGGAGAATTCACCCCTCCACTTT
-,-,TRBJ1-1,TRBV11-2,CASSPEGNTEAFF,TGTGCCAGCAGCCCAGAGGGGAACACTGAAGCTTTCTTT